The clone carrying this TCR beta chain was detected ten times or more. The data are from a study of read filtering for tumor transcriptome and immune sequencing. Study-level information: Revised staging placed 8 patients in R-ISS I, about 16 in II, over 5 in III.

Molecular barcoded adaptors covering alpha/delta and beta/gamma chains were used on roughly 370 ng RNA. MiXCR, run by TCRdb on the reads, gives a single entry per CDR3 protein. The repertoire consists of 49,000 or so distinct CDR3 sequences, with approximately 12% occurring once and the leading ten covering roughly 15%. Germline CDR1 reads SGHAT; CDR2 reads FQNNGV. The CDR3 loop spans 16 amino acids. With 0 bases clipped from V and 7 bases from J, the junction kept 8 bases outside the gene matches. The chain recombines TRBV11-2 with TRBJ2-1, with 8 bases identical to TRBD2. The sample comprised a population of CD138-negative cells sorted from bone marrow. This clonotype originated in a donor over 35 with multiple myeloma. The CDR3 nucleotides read TGTGCCAGCAGCTTAGATCCGGGGGGCGGGGGGAATGAGCAGTTCTTC. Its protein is CASSLDPGGGGNEQFF.